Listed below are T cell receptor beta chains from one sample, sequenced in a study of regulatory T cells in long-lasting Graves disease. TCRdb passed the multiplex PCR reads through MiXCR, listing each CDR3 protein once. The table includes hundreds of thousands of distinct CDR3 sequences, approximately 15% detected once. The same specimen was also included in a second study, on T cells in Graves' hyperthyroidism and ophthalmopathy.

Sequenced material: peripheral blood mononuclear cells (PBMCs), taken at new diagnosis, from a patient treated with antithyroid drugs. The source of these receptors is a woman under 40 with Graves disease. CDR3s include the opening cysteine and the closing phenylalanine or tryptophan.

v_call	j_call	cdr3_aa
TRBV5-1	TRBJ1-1	CASSLGLWTQNTEAFF
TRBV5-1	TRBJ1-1	CASSPLTGVAEAFF
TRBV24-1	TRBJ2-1	CATASTAGGYNEQFF
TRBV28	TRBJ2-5	CATLTRRETQYF
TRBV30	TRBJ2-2	CAWSFRFRVTGELFF
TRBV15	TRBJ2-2	CATDQTGELFF
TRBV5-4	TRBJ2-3	CASSLTGGREKQTQYF
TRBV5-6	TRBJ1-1	CASSWGTNSNTEAFF
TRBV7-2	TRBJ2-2	CASSRDRGHTGELFF
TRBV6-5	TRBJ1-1	CASSFDRGLNTEAFF
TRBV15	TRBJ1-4	CATSRDGGAEKLFF
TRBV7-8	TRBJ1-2	CASKPREGYGYTF
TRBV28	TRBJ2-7	CASSLGGPKYSYEQYF
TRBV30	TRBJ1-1	CAWRGTTAQAFF
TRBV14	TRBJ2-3	CASSPGRLSTDTQYF
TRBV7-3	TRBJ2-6	CASSIRDRGQSGANVLTF
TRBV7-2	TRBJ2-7	CASSLVTGAAEQYF
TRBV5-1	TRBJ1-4	CASSPRGQSPYKSTNEKLFF
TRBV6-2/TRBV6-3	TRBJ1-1	CASTSRVSEAFF
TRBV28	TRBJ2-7	CASSSPTSGFVYEQYF
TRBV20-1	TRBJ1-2	CSGRNNYGYTF
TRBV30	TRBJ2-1	CAWLKWGQFDEQFF
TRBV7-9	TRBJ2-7	CASSPVSPYEQYF
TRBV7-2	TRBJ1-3	CASSPSGGAAGNTIYF
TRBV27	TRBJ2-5	CASSRAATLRETQYF
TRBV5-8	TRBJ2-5	CASSLRRQETQYF
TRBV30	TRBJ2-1	CAWSYGQGRHNEQFF
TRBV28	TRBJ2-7	CASTSQGGLELYEQYF
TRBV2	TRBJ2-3	CASTTSHGTDTQYF
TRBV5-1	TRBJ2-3	CASSQETADTQYF
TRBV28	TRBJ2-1	CASSHPSTYNEQFF
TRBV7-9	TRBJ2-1	CASHELGNEQFF
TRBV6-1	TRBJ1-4	CASRDRVISEKLFF
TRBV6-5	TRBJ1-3	CASSYSFGSHSGNTIYF
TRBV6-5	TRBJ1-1	CASSSTGKNTEAFF
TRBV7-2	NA	CASSLAAVKGEQFF
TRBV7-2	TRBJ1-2	CASSEDPQGYGYTF
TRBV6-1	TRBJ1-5	CASRGTGIGSNQPQHF
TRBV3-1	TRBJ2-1	CASSSLRYNEQFF
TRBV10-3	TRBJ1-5	CAISGDDRLNQPQHF